This record covers a single TCR beta chain. Antigen unknown. The ends lost 3 bases at V and 7 bases at J; junction bases unmatched: 2. The CDR3 covers 13 residues. These data originate in a study of T cells after yellow fever vaccination. Study outcomes and limitations: A minor fraction of clonotypes spanned both CD4 and CD8 compartments. After the booster, over 95% of CD4 and approximately 87% of CD8 primary-response clones were re-detected.

TCRdb redid the calling of the 5' RACE reads with MiXCR, one entry per CDR3 protein. The data show some 350,000 distinct CDR3 sequences, roughly 4.3% seen once. Source: PBMCs, taken 5 days after the yellow fever booster vaccination. This receptor was taken from a man younger than 35 who received the YFV17D yellow fever vaccine. The chain carries TRBV12-3 or TRBV12-4 and TRBJ1-2, with 10 nucleotides matching TRBD1. In DNA form, the CDR3 reads TGTGCCAGCAGTTTGGGGACAGGGGCTGGCTACACCTTC. Translation gives CASSLGTGAGYTF.